This T cell receptor (beta chain) was captured by sequencing in a study of shared clonotypes between healthy human individuals. Study-wide background: The people who gave samples were two women and three men aged 18 to 49. Study results and caveats: Unshared clonotypes carried lower generation probabilities than those common to all four donors.

In the source study's methods: Junction-only immunoSEQ data arrived without quality scores, meaning filtering differed. The repertoire was sequenced with immunoSEQ multiplex PCR; TCRdb's copy has only in-frame clones and lacks some. V and J calls plus clone size are reproduced from that table; the DNA served to infer D and trimming. The table lists hundreds of thousands of clones, roughly 95% of them singletons. The CDR3 is made up of 11 amino acids. Trimming left V 7 bases short and J 6 bases short, with 10 bases between. CDR1 and CDR2 from the germline V gene are MDHEN and SYDVKM. As regards this clone: The antigen remains undetermined.

The TCR originated in a woman in her thirties in good health. V gene TRBV28 combines with J gene TRBJ2-7; D remains unclear. The specimen was naive CD4+ T cells sorted from blood. Specified subset: CD45RA+ positively selected. The CDR3 reads CASTGVAEQYF. The CDR3 nucleotides are TGTGCCAGCACTGGGGTAGCCGAGCAGTACTTC.